This T cell receptor beta chain was recovered during a study of cytomegalovirus exposure and HLA in healthy donors listed by TCRdb under 2017. As for the study more broadly: An earlier analysis of roughly 500 of the donors reported 250 to 300 Gb of sequence data and about 100 million unique TCR beta sequences from around 200 million T cells. Of the roughly 400 genotyped donors, about 80% fell in the genetic ancestry cluster associated with self-reported Caucasian donors. The study was designed to test whether signatures of past pathogen exposure could be identified by cataloging public T cell receptors. Both class I and class II loci were covered by HLA typing, at four-digit resolution. The later analysis used no new phenotypic data to find candidate immune exposures, relying instead on TCR beta sequences and their occurrence across donors. To decide whether each TCR beta V gene segment behaved as functional or pseudogenic, an earlier analysis of several hundred of the donors relied on high-throughput TCR beta sequencing. High-throughput TCR immunosequencing, statistical association of individual TCRs with disease status, and machine learning were combined to predict cytomegalovirus infection status. A later analysis re-analyzed previously published TCR beta repertoires from 666 donors and added high-resolution HLA genotyping to study TCR occurrence patterns. Donor age, sex, ethnicity and CMV serostatus were collected together with the repertoire data. The T cell repertoires of 550 to 850 subjects were profiled by immunosequencing and related to cytomegalovirus serostatus. Several DR-DQ haplotypes were treated as single units for association and clustering because of strong linkage in the cohort. On average, roughly 240,000 unique TCR beta nucleotide sequences were sequenced per donor among several hundred genotyped donors of the cohort, with 15% to 20% of those sequences being non-productive. All discovery cohort repertoires had been generated using a single sequencing platform. Typing coverage varied by locus: roughly 629-640 donors for A, B, C, DRB1 and DQB1; under 550 for DQA1; about 600 for DPA1; approximately 450 for DPB1. In addition to the first cohort of around 670 subjects, a separate validation cohort of approximately 110 different subjects was used. Approximately 310 gigabases of sequencing data and approximately 85 million unique TCR sequences were included in an early release covering 500 to 750 HLA-typed donors. Genome-wide SNP genotypes for about three fifths of the roughly 670 donors were used in a later genetic analysis, which treated that subset as a discovery cohort.

The cohort consisted of 650 to 850 healthy bone marrow donors. At the time of sampling, every cohort member was nominally healthy, though immune exposures that went unrecorded were likely present. The donor was CMV seropositive and belonged to the group of about 290 seropositive cohort members. Each donor provided a peripheral blood sample, and peripheral blood mononuclear cells were used for TCR beta sequencing. Genomic DNA extraction from the blood cell samples was performed with the Qiagen DNeasy Blood Extraction Kit. The method behind the library was the immunoSEQ multiplex PCR assay. The multiplex PCR relied on a mix of 60 forward primers for TCR Vbeta segments and 13 reverse primers for TCR Jbeta segments. Amplification of the CDR3 region of rearranged TCR beta genes was performed with a multiplex PCR assay on genomic DNA. On the Illumina HiSeq System, the amplified TCR beta libraries were sequenced as 87-base-pair reads. Processing in the source paper ran as follows. A later analysis counted 75 million to 100 million unique TCR beta chains across the 550 to 750 repertoires, and 9 million to 14 million of these chains were shared by at least two donors. To remove PCR and sequencing errors, raw reads were error-corrected and collapsed into unique sequences using a nearest-neighbor algorithm that merged closely related sequences. CDR3 sequences were aligned to IMGT reference sequences to assign V, D and J gene segments. For a sequence to be retained, at least a six-nucleotide match to both a V gene segment and a J gene segment was required. Rearrangements were called productive when the CDR3 lacked stop codons and stayed in frame with V and J; all others were non-productive. Following IMGT convention, CDR3 was defined as the stretch from the second conserved V-encoded cysteine up to the conserved J-encoded phenylalanine. The earlier analysis of 587 of the donors excluded sequences that lacked an unambiguous match to a single V gene segment. An earlier analysis of just under 600 of the donors called V segments functional above 56.7% productive rearrangements and segregating when the between-donor standard deviation exceeded 5%. A statistical classification framework was built to diagnose cytomegalovirus status from the catalog of TCR beta chain sequences. In a later analysis, TCR nucleotide sequences were compared against IMGT/GENE-DB human TR gene sequences so that V and J genes could be assigned. The TCRdist pipeline was used in a later analysis to assign CDR3 sequences and most-parsimonious VDJ recombination scenarios. A later analysis defined each TCR beta chain by its CDR3 amino acid sequence plus V-gene family, and excluded reads lacking a unique V-gene family. A later analysis removed several hundred highly shared, low-generation-probability nucleotide sequences to deal with suspected cross-contamination and a sequencing artifact. A later analysis calculated a clonal expansion index for each public chain from normalized within-repertoire ranks of inferred template counts. Generation probabilities in a later analysis came from a VDJ recombination model fitted to out-of-frame rearrangements, and those results were checked against IGoR. In a later analysis, TCR-TCR, TCR-HLA and TCR-CMV co-occurrence was scored with hypergeometric tests, and a repertoire-size bias correction was applied to TCR pairs. A later analysis estimated false discovery rates by permuting HLA or CMV assignments 20 times. In a later analysis, co-occurring TCRs were grouped with DBSCAN, and TCRdist sequence similarity was added when clustering was performed within HLA-allele-positive subsets. For co-occurrence clustering, repertoires with fewer than 30,000 or more than 120,000 public chains were excluded, along with 5 or 6 repertoires with anomalous nucleotide sharing. In TCRdb, the immuneACCESS table is reduced to in-frame sequences with V and J assigned. These tables do not hold every clone; where another copy was compared, an unresolved V gene accounts for under half, and the others remain unexplained. V and J calls plus clone size are reproduced from that table; the DNA served to infer D and trimming. The sample data list about 84,000 clones, and 63% of these were observed just once. In total, the top ten clones hold approximately 15% of the sample.

About this clone: Its recognized antigen is unknown. Nothing much larger sits one base from this clone, and base qualities are not available.

Points the paper makes about the study in general: Because counts were too low, roughly 16 rarely observed V segments, including chromosome 9 orphons, were left out of the earlier analysis of 500 to 750 of the donors. In a later genetic analysis, fewer N-insertions in productive TCRs were reported among donors in an Asian-associated ancestry cluster than the approximately 670-donor mean. In a later analysis, HLA-associated TCR beta chains showed more clonal expansion and lower generation probabilities than non-associated chains that were equally common. In a later analysis, TCR association rates were found to vary across HLA loci, with the most associated TCRs seen for DRB1 alleles and the fewest for HLA-C alleles. According to the authors, the approach could potentially be generalized to other disease states and immunological phenotypes. The study listed 164 TCR beta chains as associated with cytomegalovirus. Because HLA typing was missing for some donors at each locus, association tests included only the typed subset. The classifier was reported to diagnose cytomegalovirus status with high specificity and sensitivity in both the original cohort and the validation cohort. A few of the identified cytomegalovirus-associated TCR beta chains were confirmed in vitro to be specific for cytomegalovirus antigens. The cohort was sequenced for TCR beta chains only, and without alpha or paired-chain data the features that could be detected were limited. The sequencing pipeline was judged likely to have produced a cluster of highly shared sequence variants as a technical artifact. In a later genetic analysis, a missense DCLRE1C variant was associated with V-gene and J-gene trimming of TCR beta chains, and the association was replicated in an independent cohort. Linkage disequilibrium might explain the correlated functional status among segregating V segments, but an unknown experimental factor could not be excluded. Most TCR sequences were observed very rarely across donors, whereas some public TCRs were present in many individuals. According to a later analysis, parvovirus B19, influenza, CMV and Epstein-Barr virus appeared linked to several top co-occurrence clusters. In an earlier analysis of about 550 of the donors, most TCR beta V segments were observed in productive rearrangements about 87% or about 30% of the time, broadly matching IMGT annotations. For the cohort, immune exposure information was limited to CMV serostatus. A later analysis associated 15,000 or so TCR beta sequences with specific HLA alleles at a false discovery rate of 0.05. In a later analysis, most CMV-associated TCR beta chains were found to appear HLA-restricted, with HLA associations seemingly driven largely by CMV exposure. A further reported finding was that TCR beta sequences accurately predicted the HLA-A and HLA-B alleles for most subjects in the first cohort. Assigning TCR associations to individual alleles was difficult when HLA alleles, especially DR and DQ, strongly co-occurred. The presence/absence analyses assumed that sequencing depth was roughly uniform across donors, and that assumption may not be true.

Sequenced sample: PBMCs. This TCR was recovered from a woman between 40 and 55 years old in good health and CMV-seropositive.

The DNA is TGTGCCAGCAGCACCTTTGGGGCGACCCAAGAGACCCAGTACTTC. It translates as CASSTFGATQETQYF. The chain links TRBV5-6 with TRBJ2-5; TRBD1 is perhaps the D gene, given 5 matching bases. CDR1 and CDR2 were assigned from the germline V gene as SGHDT and YYEEEE. The CDR3 measures 15 amino acids from cysteine to phenylalanine. Kept here is only the CDR3 DNA, which spans 45 bases and is read in frame from base 1. V is clipped by 4 bases and J by 1 base, and the sequence between their germline boundaries is 14 bases long. The full variable domain, completed from the reference TRBV5-6 and TRBJ2-5 proteins outside the CDR3, reads DAGVTQSPTHLIKTRGQQVTLRCSPKSGHDTVSWYQQALGQGPQFIFQYYEEEERQRGNFPDRFSGHQFPNYSSELNVNALLLGDSALYLCASSTFGATQETQYFGPGTRLLVL.